This entry lists 25 T cell receptor beta chains sequenced from one sample in a study of response to subunit inactivated influenza vaccine. TCRdb re-derived calls from the RT-PCR reads in MiXCR, one entry per CDR3 protein. Of around 850,000 distinct CDR3 sequences listed, less than 20% are singletons. The sequences come from PBMCs from blood, collected 4 to 6 days after vaccination. These receptors all stem from a man in his fifties who received an inactivated influenza vaccine.

This sequence joins TRBV24-1 and TRBJ2-1, with 10 nucleotides matching TRBD2. Losses at the gene ends were 0 bases for V and 3 bases for J; bases not matched to a gene: 4. CDR3 length: 17 amino acids. Germline V gives CDR1 KGHDR, CDR2 SFDVKD. This CDR3 is CATSDLRASGSYNEQFF. The CDR3 DNA sequence: TGTGCCACCAGTGATTTGCGTGCTAGCGGGAGCTACAATGAGCAGTTCTTC.

This chain connects TRBV28 to TRBJ2-5; tentatively, D is TRBD2 (7 bases). V lost 3 bases, J lost 4 bases, and 24 bases lay in between. The CDR3 is 18 amino acids. Germline CDR1 MDHEN, CDR2 SYDVKM. CDR3 loop: CASSLPLSSPGGRETQYF. The CDR3 region has the DNA TGTGCCAGCAGTTTGCCCCTCTCCTCCCCGGGGGGCAGAGAGACCCAGTACTTC.

This clonotype was observed a handful of times. The gene calls are TRBV5-1 and TRBJ2-3; D is perhaps TRBD1 (6 bases). Germline V gene data show CDR1 as SGHRS and CDR2 as YFSETQ. The V and J ends lost 6 bases and 2 bases respectively, with 13 bases between them. This CDR3 has 14 residues. DNA of the CDR3: TGCGCCAGCAAGACTTCGGGACACACAGATACGCAGTATTTT. The encoded protein is CASKTSGHTDTQYF.

V and J are TRBV6-5 and TRBJ1-1; D is possibly TRBD1 (6 bases). This CDR3 spans 15 amino acids. Germline V CDR1 and CDR2: MNHEY, SVGAGI. The V end was cut by 2 bases, the J end by 3 bases, with 13 bases between. CDR3 sequence reads: CASSYRGGADTEAFF. The CDR3 coding sequence is TGTGCCAGCAGTTACCGGGGGGGGGCAGACACTGAAGCTTTCTTT.

This clonotype was detected a few times. The chain joins TRBV20-1 to TRBJ2-3; no firm D call. The CDR3 is 13 amino acids. Trimming cost V 6 bases and J 2 bases, with 12 bases left between them. Germline lookup yields CDR1 DFQATT and CDR2 SNEGSKA (reference sequence). The CDR3 nucleotides are TGCAGTGCAAGTACACCACCCACAGATACGCAGTATTTT. Protein sequence: CSASTPPTDTQYF.

This clonotype was counted only a few times. The gene calls are TRBV7-2 and TRBJ2-1; TRBD1 matches at 9 bases. The CDR3 extends over 17 amino acids. With V trimmed by 2 bases and J by 5 bases, 10 bases remained unmatched. Germline CDR1 and CDR2: SGHTA and FQGNSA. CDR3 sequence reads: CASSLIHGTGQNNEQFF. For the CDR3, the DNA is TGTGCCAGCAGCTTAATTCACGGGACAGGGCAAAACAATGAGCAGTTCTTC.

The chain carries TRBV7-2 and TRBJ2-2; TRBD1 matches at 7 bases. The CDR3 sequence is 14 residues long. The junction had 3 bases not matched to a gene; V was cut back by 7 bases and J by 1 base. Germline lookup yields CDR1 SGHTA and CDR2 FQGNSA. In DNA, the CDR3 is TGTGCCAGCATCAGACAGGGGAACACCGGGGAGCTGTTTTTT. It translates to CASIRQGNTGELFF.

This clonotype turned up a few times. This chain connects TRBV5-1 to TRBJ2-6, with unresolved D. V lost 3 bases and J lost 4, with 11 bases in between. CDR3 length: 15 amino acids. CDR1 and CDR2 from the germline V gene are SGHRS and YFSETQ. CDR3 loop: CASSSKGAGANVLTF. DNA of the CDR3: TGCGCCAGCAGCTCAAAGGGTGCAGGGGCCAACGTCCTGACTTTC.

This clonotype has only a few counts. This chain connects TRBV12-3 or TRBV12-4 to TRBJ2-1; the match to TRBD2 covers 11 bases. The CDR3 contains 16 residues. With V trimmed by 3 bases and J by 7 bases, 8 bases remained unmatched. As DNA, the CDR3 is TGTGCCAGCAGTTTTGTAGCGGGAGGGCCCAGGAATGAGCAGTTCTTC. This encodes CASSFVAGGPRNEQFF.

The chain recombines TRBV20-1 with TRBJ1-6; 7 bases fit TRBD1. V lost 6 bases to trimming and J lost 1 base; unmatched junction nucleotides: 9. Per germline, CDR1 DFQATT and CDR2 SNEGSKA (reference sequence). The CDR3 runs to 16 residues. The CDR3 is CSAPEGAGSYNSPLHF. For the CDR3, the DNA is TGCAGTGCCCCGGAGGGGGCTGGTTCCTATAATTCACCCCTCCACTTT.

The V gene is TRBV3-1, the J gene TRBJ1-1; 7 bases line up with TRBD1. The germline V gene has CDR1 LGHDT and CDR2 YNNKEL (reference sequence). After removal of 4 bases from V and 1 base from J, the junction contained 3 bases not matched to a gene. The CDR3 loop spans 14 amino acids. The CDR3 sequence is CASSRTGANTEAFF. As DNA, the CDR3 is TGTGCCAGCAGCCGGACAGGTGCGAACACTGAAGCTTTCTTT. Complete variable domain (other parts from reference TRBV3-1 and TRBJ1-1): DTAVSQTPKYLVTQMGNDKSIKCEQNLGHDTMYWYKQDSKKFLKIMFSYNNKELIINETVPNRFSPKSPDKAHLNLHINSLELGDSAVYFCASSRTGANTEAFFGQGTRLTVV.

This clonotype was seen ten or more times. The chain is built from TRBV7-2 and TRBJ1-1; D is unclear. This CDR3 is built from 13 residues. Germline V gives CDR1 SGHTA, CDR2 FQGNSA. V was shortened by 5 bases and J by 4 bases, with 11 bases between the two germline ends. CDR3 sequence (DNA): TGTGCCAGCAGCACTTCCACCGCCACTGAAGCTTTCTTT. This sequence encodes CASSTSTATEAFF.

The table lists this clonotype with many counts. A much more abundant neighbour one base away suggests this may be a read error. This chain joins TRBV12-3 or TRBV12-4 and TRBJ2-7; no firm D call. Trimming pared 8 bases from V and 2 bases from J, leaving 10 bases between. The CDR3 runs to 12 residues. The chain's CDR3 is CASGLGTYEQYF. The CDR3 coding sequence is TGTGCCAGCGGCTTGGGGACCTACGAGCAGTACTTC.

V is TRBV7-6 and J is TRBJ1-5; 7 bases are a match to TRBD1. CDR1 SGHVS and CDR2 FNYEAQ come from the germline V gene. V dropped 1 base and J dropped 0; count of bases not matched to a gene: 6. The CDR3 sequence is 17 residues long. The CDR3 sequence is CASSLGTGWDSNQPQHF. The CDR3 coding sequence is TGTGCCAGCAGCTTAGGGACAGGATGGGATAGCAATCAGCCCCAGCATTTT.

This clonotype appeared a few times. J is TRBJ2-4 and V is TRBV19, with 9 bases identical to TRBD1. Germline V CDR1 and CDR2: LNHDA, SQIVND (reference sequence). J lost 8 bases, V lost 5 bases, and 19 bases had no gene match. This CDR3 has 18 residues. Here the CDR3 DNA reads TGTGCCAGTAGTGCCCGAACCTATTATACAGGGGGCATGGACATTCAGTACTTC. It is translated as CASSARTYYTGGMDIQYF.

This clonotype was observed at least ten times. V usage is TRBV4-2 and J usage is TRBJ2-5, with no clear D. Germline V CDR1 and CDR2: LGHNA, YNFKEQ. V lost 4 bases to trimming and J lost 5 bases, with 11 bases between them. The CDR3 contains 13 residues. For the CDR3, the DNA is TGTGCCAGCAGCCTTTCCATCCGGGAGACCCAGTACTTC. This codes for CASSLSIRETQYF.

This clonotype was observed many times. The J gene is TRBJ2-7, the V gene TRBV6-2 or TRBV6-3; 10 nucleotides align to TRBD1. V lost 6 bases to trimming and J lost 2 bases; unmatched junction nucleotides: 13. CDR3 length: 17 residues. The germline gives CDR1 MNHEY, CDR2 SVGEGT. CDR3 DNA sequence: TGTGCCAGCAGCTACAGACGGGACAGGGGATCAACCTACGAGCAGTACTTC. As protein: CASSYRRDRGSTYEQYF.

The chain joins TRBV9 to TRBJ2-7, with 10 bases matching TRBD1. The CDR3 extends over 17 amino acids. V was pared by 3 bases and J by 5 bases, with 14 bases of the junction left unmatched. CDR1 SGDLS and CDR2 YYNGEE come from the germline V gene. The CDR3 DNA reads as TGTGCCAGCAGCGCGAGAGAGAGGGACAGGGGAATCCACGAGCAGTACTTC. As protein: CASSARERDRGIHEQYF.

The V and J genes are TRBV20-1 and TRBJ2-5; D is undetermined. The CDR3 contains 13 residues. Germline V lookup: CDR1 DFQATT, CDR2 SNEGSKA (reference sequence). The ends were cut back, 0 bases at V and 5 bases at J, with 10 bases in the middle. The CDR3 region is CSAREVKAETQYF. The CDR3 coding sequence is TGCAGTGCTAGAGAGGTGAAGGCGGAGACCCAGTACTTC.

This clonotype was observed a few times. The chain links TRBV7-2 to TRBJ2-7; TRBD2 matches at 13 bases. Per the germline V gene, CDR1 is SGHTA and CDR2 is FQGNSA. V was pared by 0 bases and J by 2 bases, with 1 base of the junction left unmatched. The CDR3 has 16 amino acids. CDR3 loop: CASSLAGTSGTYEQYF. CDR3 in DNA: TGTGCCAGCAGCTTAGCCGGGACTAGCGGGACCTACGAGCAGTACTTC.

The chain employs TRBV6-5 and TRBJ2-3, with D possibly TRBD2 on 5 matching bases. The germline CDR1 and CDR2 sequences are MNHEY and SVGAGI. V gave up 0 bases and J gave up 6 bases, with 13 bases separating them. The CDR3 runs to 15 residues. CDR3 sequence reads: CASSYSMLAGDTQYF. CDR3 sequence (DNA): TGTGCCAGCAGTTACTCGATGCTAGCCGGGGATACGCAGTATTTT.

This chain uses TRBV12-3 or TRBV12-4 with TRBJ1-1; D gene ambiguous. Trimming took off 6 bases at V and 8 bases at J, with 10 bases between the two ends. The CDR3 extends over 11 amino acids. DNA of the CDR3: TGTGCCAGCAGGATGGCTCACGAAGCTTTCTTT. This codes for CASRMAHEAFF.

This clonotype was observed a handful of times. This chain connects TRBV28 to TRBJ2-2; D is possibly TRBD1 (5 bases). The CDR3 covers 13 residues. V gave up 8 bases and J gave up 2 bases, with 9 bases separating them. Germline assignment: CDR1 MDHEN and CDR2 SYDVKM. This chain's CDR3 is CASQGSNTGELFF. For the CDR3, the DNA is TGTGCCAGCCAGGGAAGCAACACCGGGGAGCTGTTTTTT.

This clonotype was observed a few times. The chain links TRBV4-3 to TRBJ2-7; TRBD2 agrees at 13 bases. CDR1 and CDR2 (germline): LGHNA, YSLEER. V was pared by 0 bases and J by 3 bases, with 5 bases of the junction left unmatched. The CDR3 length is 17 residues. The CDR3: CASSQDSGLAGVYEQYF. CDR3 in DNA: TGCGCCAGCAGCCAAGATTCTGGACTAGCGGGAGTCTACGAGCAGTACTTC.

This clonotype was seen a handful of times. The chain is built from TRBV9 and TRBJ2-6; 12 positions match TRBD2. The V and J ends lost 0 bases and 0 bases, in that order; junction bases with no gene match: 7. The germline V gene has CDR1 SGDLS and CDR2 YYNGEE. The CDR3 is 20 amino acids. The CDR3, as DNA: TGTGCCAGCAGCGTAGCAAGGGGACTAGCGGGTTTCTCTGGGGCCAACGTCCTGACTTTC. Its translation is CASSVARGLAGFSGANVLTF.